What follows are 6 T cell receptor beta chains derived from one specimen sequenced in a study of cytotoxic CD8 clonotypes in ibrutinib-treated CLL. The method was immunoSEQ multiplex PCR; TCRdb's version includes in-frame clones alone and lacks a portion of them. The repertoire holds roughly 16,000 clones, approximately 58% seen once, with 12% in the top ten. Material: PBMCs, obtained before ibrutinib treatment. The receptors were gathered from a human donor with chronic lymphocytic leukemia.

V gene TRBV6-6 combines with J gene TRBJ1-2; D is uncertain. Germline V gene sequence: CDR1 MNHNY, CDR2 SVGAGI (reference sequence). CDR3 size: 13 residues. V was cut by 6 bases and J by 2 bases, with 10 bases left in between. The CDR3 sequence is CASSPGQNYGYTF. The CDR3 coding sequence is TGTGCCAGCAGCCCCGGCCAAAACTATGGCTACACCTTC.

The chain's CDR3 is CASSPSGRALNEQFF. CDR3 coding DNA: TGTGCCAGCAGTCCTAGCGGGAGGGCCCTCAATGAGCAGTTCTTC. This rearrangement joins TRBV2 to TRBJ2-1, with TRBD2 matching over 12 bases. The CDR3 spans 15 residues. Trimming cost V 5 bases and J 6 bases; bases outside gene matches: 5. Germline V gene sequence: CDR1 SNHLY, CDR2 FYNNEI.

The V and J genes are TRBV27 and TRBJ2-3; 8 positions agree with TRBD2. Germline V gene sequence: CDR1 MNHEY, CDR2 SMNVEV (reference sequence). V lost 1 base, J lost 2 bases, and 5 bases stayed unmatched. CDR3 length: 16 amino acids. The CDR3 region has the DNA TGTGCCAGCAGTTTATGGGCGGGAGGTCACACAGATACGCAGTATTTT. Its protein product is CASSLWAGGHTDTQYF.

V usage is TRBV7-9 and J usage is TRBJ1-1; a weak D match, TRBD1 (6 bases). Trimming removed 3 bases at V and 4 bases at J, with 15 bases between. CDR3 length: 15 residues. Germline V CDR1 and CDR2: SEHNR, FQNEAQ (reference sequence). The CDR3 sequence: CASSLGGDWATEAFF. The CDR3 DNA reads as TGTGCCAGCAGCTTGGGGGGCGATTGGGCCACTGAAGCTTTCTTT.

The chain links TRBV19 to TRBJ2-6, with 8 bases fitting TRBD2. Losses at the gene ends were 2 bases for V and 1 base for J; bases not matched to a gene: 7. CDR3 length: 18 amino acids. Germline CDR1 reads LNHDA; CDR2 reads SQIVND (reference sequence). The chain's CDR3 is CASSIRTSGLSGANVLTF. DNA for the CDR3: TGTGCCAGTAGTATACGCACTAGCGGACTTTCTGGGGCCAACGTCCTGACTTTC.

The rearrangement uses TRBV10-3 and TRBJ1-1, with a tentative D call TRBD1 (5 bases). V was trimmed by 6 bases and J by 3 bases, leaving 23 bases between them. Germline V CDR1 and CDR2: ENHRY, SYGVKD. CDR3 length: 17 amino acids. CDR3 DNA sequence: TGTGCCATCAGGGGGACCTCCTCAAAGACTGGGGACACTGAAGCTTTCTTT. It specifies CAIRGTSSKTGDTEAFF.